This T cell receptor beta chain emerged from a study of shared clonotypes between healthy human individuals (dated by TCRdb to the early 2020s). Background for the entire study: A few men and a couple of women, aged 18 to 49 years, made up the cohort. Different laboratories and diverse techniques were used to prepare libraries and sequence TCR repertoires, to increase sequencing depth and limit assay-specific biases. Each donor's leukapheresis produced roughly between about 0.9 and 9.5 billion PBMCs. To estimate repertoire size and how much clonotypes are shared between individuals, the study performed deep sequencing of blood TCR repertoires from a handful of healthy adults. For each donor, CD4 naive and CD4 memory were each given three plates, CD8 naive was given two plates, and CD8 memory was given one plate.

CD8 naive samples consisted of CD45RO-negative cells that were positively selected for CCR7, yielding a CD45RA+CCR7+ population without TemRA cells. The donors were healthy, HIV-negative adults with no recently reported acute infections or vaccinations. Only Caucasian adults living in Nashville, Tennessee, USA were represented among the donors. After blood collection by leukapheresis, PBMCs were isolated using Ficoll-Histopaque density gradient centrifugation and then cryopreserved in the vapor phase of liquid nitrogen. Analytical flow cytometry was used to check the purity and quantity of each magnetically sorted T cell population. From each sorted fraction, genomic DNA was isolated and quantified by UV absorbance on a Nanodrop 2000c. General conclusions and limits of the study: Naive subsets generally had larger estimated clonotype richness than memory subsets did. Higher generation probabilities were observed for clonotypes shared by all four sorted-subset donors than for non-shared clonotypes. About 4.5% of naive CD4, 3.5% of naive CD8, about 2.4% of memory CD4, and 0.4% of memory CD8 clonotypes were shared across a few donors. Incomplete sequencing was indicated by rarefaction of sorted-subset datasets, despite the large sequencing depth. Sampling was restricted to blood, and TCR repertoires in tissues likely differ from the TCR repertoires found in blood. The small number of donors limited the genetic and exposure-history diversity represented. Based on pairwise subsampling, the degree of clonotype sharing among donors was expected to be affected by sequencing depth.

Points on this clone: Its antigen is currently not known. The input lacks base qualities; no much larger clone sits a single base away.

Using the deep immunoSEQ assay, TCR CDR3 regions were amplified from genomic DNA by multiplex PCR. Extracted genomic DNA from each cell subset was distributed evenly across all wells of several immunoSEQ 96-well plates, and each plate was treated as a replicate. For sorted subsets, approximately 210 ng of genomic DNA, equivalent to some 30,000 T cell genomes, went into each replicate PCR. The purified libraries were quantified using a Qubit 3.0 fluorometer, sized with a Bioanalyzer 2100, and then quantified again using the KAPA Library Quantification kit. Every immunoSEQ 96-well plate was sequenced on a separate single-read 150-cycle Illumina NextSeq 550 flow cell. From the authors' description of their analysis: Because the immunoSEQ output included only junctional sequences and no quality scores, the filtering could not be the same as the filtering used for full-length reads. To assign V/J genes and CDR3, sequences were annotated using PyIR, a Python wrapper for IgBLAST v1.9, with IMGT germline references. Reads with weak V/J assignments (E-value above 1e-6), missing CDR3, stop codons, out-of-frame junctions, or ambiguous translated residues were removed. A V3J clonotype was defined by an identical inferred V gene, J gene, and CDR3 amino acid sequence. The percentage overlap between two repertoires was calculated by dividing the number of shared unique clonotypes by the size of the smaller repertoire. Three approaches were used to assess repertoire richness: RTK rarefaction, the Chao1 estimator, and Recon v2.1 estimates of unobserved clonotypes. Generation probabilities for all TCRbeta clonotypes obtained by the gDNA method from several donors were computed using OLGA. TCRdb limited this immuneACCESS table to in-frame rearrangements with V and J called. A share of clones is missing; checked studies link under half to unresolved V genes, and the rest is unexplained. V and J calls and clone size follow that table, whereas D and trimming were derived from the DNA. This sample has 500,000 to 700,000 clones in its table, and approximately 96% of those were observed once. The ten largest account for over 0.09% of the sample.

Input material: naive CD8+ T cells sorted from blood. According to the study, the label for this sample's cell subset or site signals: CD45RA+CCR7+. This clonotype was obtained from a young woman in good health.

The DNA sequence reads TGTGCCAGCAGCGCTCACAGGGATCTGTCCTACGAGCAGTACTTC. It encodes CASSAHRDLSYEQYF. The chain uses TRBV9 and TRBJ2-7; perhaps TRBD1 is the D gene, with 6 bases matching. The CDR3 covers 15 residues, taking in both the cysteine and the phenylalanine. Of the read, only the CDR3 DNA is kept; its 45 bases are in frame from base 1. The germline V gene sets CDR1 to SGDLS and CDR2 to YYNGEE. The V and J ends are trimmed by 3 bases and 1 base, leaving 14 bases between them.